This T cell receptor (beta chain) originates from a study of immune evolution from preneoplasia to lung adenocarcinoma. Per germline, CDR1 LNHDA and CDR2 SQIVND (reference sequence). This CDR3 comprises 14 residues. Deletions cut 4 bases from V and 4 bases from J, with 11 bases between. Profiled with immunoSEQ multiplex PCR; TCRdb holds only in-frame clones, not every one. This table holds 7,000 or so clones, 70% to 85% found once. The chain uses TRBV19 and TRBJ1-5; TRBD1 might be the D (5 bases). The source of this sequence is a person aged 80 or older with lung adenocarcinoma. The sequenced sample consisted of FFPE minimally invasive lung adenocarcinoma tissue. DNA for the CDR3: TGTGCCAGTAGTACCGAGAACAGGAATCAGCCCCAGCATTTT. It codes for CASSTENRNQPQHF. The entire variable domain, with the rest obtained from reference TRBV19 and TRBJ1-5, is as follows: DGGITQSPKYLFRKEGQNVTLSCEQNLNHDAMYWYRQDPGQGLRLIYYSQIVNDFQKGDIAEGYSVSREKKESFPLTVTSAQKNPTAFYLCASSTENRNQPQHFGDGTRLSIL.